A selection of T cell receptor beta chains follows, all from one sample in a study of shared clonotypes between healthy human individuals. The protocol was immunoSEQ multiplex PCR, while the TCRdb copy is restricted to in-frame clones and leaves out a portion. In the table there are roughly 2.5 million clones, around nine tenths of which are singletons. Material: naive CD4+ T cells sorted from blood. These TCRs come from a man between 18 and 35 years old in good health. CDR3s include the opening cysteine and the closing phenylalanine or tryptophan. D genes are given only for firm matches. Clone size is stated in some rows and not others, as once, few, many or a class when expanded.

d_gene: NA; v_gene: TRBV30; abundance: NA; len: 12; j_gene: TRBJ2-1; CDR3aa: CACPRAYNEQFF; CDR3nt: TGTGCCTGTCCGAGGGCCTACAATGAGCAGTTCTTC
d_gene: NA; v_gene: TRBV7-9; abundance: once; len: 14; j_gene: TRBJ2-1; CDR3aa: CASSLTAGRNEQFF; CDR3nt: TGTGCCAGCAGCTTAACGGCAGGGCGCAATGAGCAGTTCTTC
d_gene: TRBD1; v_gene: TRBV5-6; abundance: NA; len: 13; j_gene: TRBJ1-2; CDR3aa: CASSPGQGYGYTF; CDR3nt: TGTGCCAGCAGCCCTGGACAGGGGTATGGCTACACCTTC
d_gene: NA; v_gene: TRBV5-4; abundance: once; len: 13; j_gene: TRBJ2-5; CDR3aa: CASSSKGQETQYF; CDR3nt: TGTGCCAGCAGCTCCAAGGGCCAAGAGACCCAGTACTTC
d_gene: TRBD1; v_gene: TRBV4-2; abundance: once; len: 15; j_gene: TRBJ1-2; CDR3aa: CASSQGGEGAYGYTF; CDR3nt: TGTGCCAGCAGCCAAGGAGGAGAGGGGGCCTATGGCTACACCTTC
d_gene: NA; v_gene: TRBV5-5; abundance: NA; len: 15; j_gene: TRBJ2-7; CDR3aa: CASSEGDSWRLEQYF; CDR3nt: TGTGCCAGCAGCGAGGGGGACTCCTGGCGTCTCGAGCAGTACTTC
d_gene: TRBD2; v_gene: TRBV5-1; abundance: once; len: 13; j_gene: TRBJ2-5; CDR3aa: CASSSSGKETQYF; CDR3nt: TGCGCCAGCAGCTCCAGCGGGAAGGAGACCCAGTACTTC
d_gene: TRBD1; v_gene: TRBV10-3; abundance: NA; len: 13; j_gene: TRBJ2-1; CDR3aa: CAIRDSLVNEQFF; CDR3nt: TGTGCCATCCGGGACAGCTTGGTCAATGAGCAGTTCTTC
d_gene: NA; v_gene: TRBV9; abundance: NA; len: 13; j_gene: TRBJ1-6; CDR3aa: CASSVEGNSPLHF; CDR3nt: TGTGCCAGCAGCGTAGAGGGAAATTCACCCCTCCACTTT
d_gene: NA; v_gene: TRBV9; abundance: NA; len: 13; j_gene: TRBJ1-1; CDR3aa: CASSGTDSLRAFF; CDR3nt: TGTGCCAGCAGCGGTACGGACAGCTTACGGGCTTTCTTT
d_gene: TRBD2; v_gene: TRBV5-4; abundance: NA; len: 15; j_gene: TRBJ2-3; CDR3aa: CASIPPSGRTDTQYF; CDR3nt: TGTGCCAGCATCCCCCCTAGCGGTCGCACAGATACGCAGTATTTT
d_gene: TRBD1; v_gene: TRBV7-3; abundance: NA; len: 15; j_gene: TRBJ1-1; CDR3aa: CASSLMGQDVTEAFF; CDR3nt: TGTGCCAGCAGCTTAATGGGACAGGATGTCACTGAAGCTTTCTTT
d_gene: TRBD2; v_gene: TRBV28; abundance: NA; len: 14; j_gene: TRBJ2-3; CDR3aa: CASSPGGVTDTQYF; CDR3nt: TGTGCCAGCAGTCCCGGGGGGGTGACAGATACGCAGTATTTT
d_gene: TRBD1; v_gene: TRBV30; abundance: NA; len: 16; j_gene: TRBJ1-6; CDR3aa: CAWSAPWTGYNSPLHF; CDR3nt: TGTGCCTGGAGTGCCCCCTGGACAGGTTATAATTCACCCCTCCACTTT
d_gene: TRBD1; v_gene: TRBV6-1; abundance: NA; len: 14; j_gene: TRBJ1-4; CDR3aa: CASSTGTGNEKLFF; CDR3nt: TGTGCCAGTTCTACCGGGACAGGGAATGAAAAACTGTTTTTT
d_gene: NA; v_gene: TRBV4-1; abundance: few; len: 17; j_gene: TRBJ1-3; CDR3aa: CASSQVGHTNSGNTIYF; CDR3nt: TGCGCCAGCAGCCAAGTGGGACACACCAACTCTGGAAACACCATATATTTT
d_gene: TRBD2; v_gene: TRBV4-2; abundance: NA; len: 15; j_gene: TRBJ2-5; CDR3aa: CASGPGLAGEETQYF; CDR3nt: TGTGCCAGCGGACCGGGACTAGCGGGGGAAGAGACCCAGTACTTC
d_gene: NA; v_gene: TRBV5-1; abundance: NA; len: 17; j_gene: TRBJ2-2; CDR3aa: CASSTDAPGYGTGELFF; CDR3nt: TGCGCCAGCAGCACCGACGCCCCAGGGTATGGCACCGGGGAGCTGTTTTTT
d_gene: NA; v_gene: TRBV9; abundance: NA; len: 15; j_gene: TRBJ1-6; CDR3aa: CASRGTPFYNSPLHF; CDR3nt: TGTGCCAGCAGGGGGACGCCTTTTTATAATTCACCCCTCCACTTT
d_gene: NA; v_gene: TRBV11-2; abundance: NA; len: 14; j_gene: TRBJ1-2; CDR3aa: CASSLGLGLYGYTF; CDR3nt: TGTGCCAGCAGCTTAGGCCTGGGCCTCTATGGCTACACCTTC
d_gene: NA; v_gene: TRBV7-9; abundance: NA; len: 15; j_gene: TRBJ1-2; CDR3aa: CASSLDTAPGYGYTF; CDR3nt: TGTGCCAGCAGCTTAGACACGGCCCCGGGGTATGGCTACACCTTC
d_gene: NA; v_gene: TRBV12-5; abundance: NA; len: 12; j_gene: TRBJ2-7; CDR3aa: CASGESLYEQYF; CDR3nt: TGTGCTAGTGGAGAGTCCCTCTACGAGCAGTACTTC
d_gene: NA; v_gene: TRBV18; abundance: NA; len: 14; j_gene: TRBJ2-5; CDR3aa: CASSPLAAQETQYF; CDR3nt: TGTGCCAGCTCACCTCTGGCGGCTCAAGAGACCCAGTACTTC
d_gene: TRBD2; v_gene: TRBV19; abundance: once; len: 15; j_gene: TRBJ2-7; CDR3aa: CASRGLAGATYEQYF; CDR3nt: TGTGCCAGTAGGGGACTAGCGGGAGCGACCTACGAGCAGTACTTC
d_gene: NA; v_gene: TRBV21-1; abundance: NA; len: 13; j_gene: TRBJ2-7; CDR3aa: CASSKETGTEQYF; CDR3nt: TGTGCCAGCAGCAAAGAGACAGGAACAGAGCAGTACTTC
d_gene: NA; v_gene: TRBV13; abundance: NA; len: 20; j_gene: TRBJ2-2; CDR3aa: CASSLPDPSTGREDTGELFF; CDR3nt: TGTGCCAGCAGCTTACCCGACCCTTCGACAGGGCGGGAAGACACCGGGGAGCTGTTTTTT
d_gene: NA; v_gene: TRBV18; abundance: few; len: 16; j_gene: TRBJ1-1; CDR3aa: CASSPPFFTANTEAFF; CDR3nt: TGTGCCAGCTCACCACCTTTTTTCACAGCGAACACTGAAGCTTTCTTT
d_gene: NA; v_gene: TRBV2; abundance: once; len: 11; j_gene: TRBJ2-5; CDR3aa: CASRPEETQYF; CDR3nt: TGTGCCAGCAGGCCGGAGGAGACCCAGTACTTC
d_gene: TRBD2; v_gene: TRBV7-2; abundance: NA; len: 15; j_gene: TRBJ2-5; CDR3aa: CASSSLAGLGETQYF; CDR3nt: TGTGCCAGCAGCTCCCTAGCGGGACTCGGGGAGACCCAGTACTTC
d_gene: NA; v_gene: TRBV5-4; abundance: NA; len: 14; j_gene: TRBJ1-6; CDR3aa: CASSLWEGNSPLHF; CDR3nt: TGTGCCAGCAGCTTATGGGAGGGCAACTCACCCCTCCACTTT
d_gene: TRBD1; v_gene: TRBV5-4; abundance: NA; len: 15; j_gene: TRBJ1-1; CDR3aa: CASSPQGGWNTEAFF; CDR3nt: TGTGCCAGCAGCCCCCAGGGGGGCTGGAACACTGAAGCTTTCTTT
d_gene: NA; v_gene: TRBV10-1; abundance: NA; len: 13; j_gene: TRBJ2-5; CDR3aa: CASSESNRETQYF; CDR3nt: TGCGCCAGCAGTGAGTCTAATCGGGAGACCCAGTACTTC
d_gene: NA; v_gene: TRBV30; abundance: NA; len: 13; j_gene: TRBJ1-1; CDR3aa: CASKTAVYNEAFF; CDR3nt: TGTGCCTCAAAAACGGCGGTTTACAATGAAGCTTTCTTT
d_gene: TRBD2; v_gene: TRBV5-1; abundance: NA; len: 14; j_gene: TRBJ2-3; CDR3aa: CASSSGTSADTQYF; CDR3nt: TGCGCCAGCAGCTCCGGGACTAGCGCAGATACGCAGTATTTT
d_gene: TRBD1; v_gene: TRBV28; abundance: NA; len: 16; j_gene: TRBJ2-7; CDR3aa: CASSLGLGQGAYEQYF; CDR3nt: TGTGCCAGCAGTTTAGGATTGGGACAGGGAGCCTACGAGCAGTACTTC
d_gene: NA; v_gene: TRBV18; abundance: NA; len: 15; j_gene: TRBJ2-1; CDR3aa: CASSPLQGPNNEQFF; CDR3nt: TGTGCCAGCTCACCACTCCAGGGTCCTAACAATGAGCAGTTCTTC
d_gene: TRBD1; v_gene: TRBV11-2; abundance: NA; len: 15; j_gene: TRBJ1-2; CDR3aa: CASSAGQGANYGYTF; CDR3nt: TGTGCCAGCAGCGCAGGACAGGGGGCGAACTATGGCTACACCTTC
d_gene: TRBD2; v_gene: TRBV5-1; abundance: NA; len: 15; j_gene: TRBJ2-3; CDR3aa: CASSSSGRDTDTQYF; CDR3nt: TGCGCCAGCAGCTCCAGCGGGAGGGACACAGATACGCAGTATTTT
d_gene: NA; v_gene: TRBV9; abundance: NA; len: 14; j_gene: TRBJ2-2; CDR3aa: CASSAGTAPGELFF; CDR3nt: TGTGCCAGCAGCGCTGGGACTGCCCCCGGGGAGCTGTTTTTT
d_gene: TRBD1; v_gene: TRBV4-3; abundance: NA; len: 17; j_gene: TRBJ2-3; CDR3aa: CASSQRQGASPVDTQYF; CDR3nt: TGCGCCAGCAGCCAGAGACAGGGGGCATCCCCTGTGGATACGCAGTATTTT
d_gene: NA; v_gene: TRBV10-1; abundance: few; len: 13; j_gene: TRBJ1-1; CDR3aa: CASRGEVNTEAFF; CDR3nt: TGCGCCAGCAGGGGTGAGGTGAACACTGAAGCTTTCTTT
d_gene: NA; v_gene: TRBV28; abundance: NA; len: 15; j_gene: TRBJ1-5; CDR3aa: CASSTEKLNNQPQHF; CDR3nt: TGTGCCAGCAGTACTGAGAAACTAAACAATCAGCCCCAGCATTTT
d_gene: NA; v_gene: TRBV30; abundance: NA; len: 14; j_gene: TRBJ2-7; CDR3aa: CAWSVRGATGEQYF; CDR3nt: TGTGCCTGGAGTGTACGGGGGGCGACCGGTGAGCAGTACTTC
d_gene: TRBD2; v_gene: TRBV5-3; abundance: NA; len: 17; j_gene: TRBJ2-5; CDR3aa: CARSQGLAGRGQETQYF; CDR3nt: TGTGCCAGAAGCCAAGGACTAGCGGGACGGGGTCAAGAGACCCAGTACTTC
d_gene: NA; v_gene: TRBV7-9; abundance: few; len: 15; j_gene: TRBJ1-5; CDR3aa: CASSRGGISNQPQHF; CDR3nt: TGTGCCAGCAGCCGAGGGGGGATTAGCAATCAGCCCCAGCATTTT
d_gene: NA; v_gene: TRBV19; abundance: NA; len: 15; j_gene: TRBJ1-1; CDR3aa: CASSIGYHRNTEAFF; CDR3nt: TGTGCCAGTAGTATAGGGTACCATCGGAACACTGAAGCTTTCTTT
d_gene: TRBD2; v_gene: TRBV6-6; abundance: once; len: 15; j_gene: TRBJ2-7; CDR3aa: CASSYSLAGVWEQYF; CDR3nt: TGTGCCAGCAGTTACTCCCTAGCGGGAGTATGGGAGCAGTACTTC
d_gene: TRBD2; v_gene: TRBV19; abundance: NA; len: 15; j_gene: TRBJ2-5; CDR3aa: CASSDLAGARETQYF; CDR3nt: TGTGCCAGTAGCGATTTAGCGGGAGCGCGAGAGACCCAGTACTTC
d_gene: TRBD1; v_gene: TRBV6-6; abundance: once; len: 15; j_gene: TRBJ2-5; CDR3aa: CASRRTGGSGETQYF; CDR3nt: TGTGCCAGCAGAAGAACAGGGGGCTCTGGAGAGACCCAGTACTTC
d_gene: NA; v_gene: TRBV5-6; abundance: NA; len: 14; j_gene: TRBJ1-2; CDR3aa: CASSYFLQPYGYTF; CDR3nt: TGTGCCAGCAGCTATTTTCTTCAACCCTATGGCTACACCTTC
d_gene: NA; v_gene: TRBV6-1; abundance: NA; len: 14; j_gene: TRBJ2-5; CDR3aa: CASSGGRGQETQYF; CDR3nt: TGTGCCAGCAGTGGGGGGCGGGGCCAAGAGACCCAGTACTTC
d_gene: NA; v_gene: TRBV7-4; abundance: NA; len: 16; j_gene: TRBJ1-5; CDR3aa: CASSLGSRLLYQPQHF; CDR3nt: TGTGCCAGCAGCCTGGGGAGCAGGCTACTTTATCAGCCCCAGCATTTT
d_gene: NA; v_gene: TRBV18; abundance: NA; len: 16; j_gene: TRBJ2-5; CDR3aa: CASSLRQDPLQETQYF; CDR3nt: TGTGCCAGCTCACTCAGACAGGACCCCCTCCAAGAGACCCAGTACTTC
d_gene: TRBD1; v_gene: TRBV12-5; abundance: NA; len: 16; j_gene: TRBJ2-1; CDR3aa: CASGLREDRGLNEQFF; CDR3nt: TGTGCTAGTGGTTTGAGGGAGGACAGGGGGCTCAATGAGCAGTTCTTC
d_gene: TRBD2; v_gene: TRBV18; abundance: once; len: 16; j_gene: TRBJ2-2; CDR3aa: CASSPGLAVSLLKLFF; CDR3nt: TGTGCCAGCTCACCGGGACTAGCGGTCTCCCTCCTAAAGCTGTTTTTT
d_gene: NA; v_gene: TRBV6-5; abundance: NA; len: 13; j_gene: TRBJ2-7; CDR3aa: CAISWRLGDEQYF; CDR3nt: TGTGCCATCTCCTGGCGGTTGGGTGACGAGCAGTACTTC
d_gene: NA; v_gene: TRBV20-1; abundance: few; len: 11; j_gene: TRBJ2-3; CDR3aa: CSARVSDTQYF; CDR3nt: TGCAGTGCTAGAGTGTCAGATACGCAGTATTTT
d_gene: NA; v_gene: TRBV5-1; abundance: NA; len: 14; j_gene: TRBJ2-7; CDR3aa: CASSLVSANYEQYF; CDR3nt: TGCGCCAGCAGCTTGGTGTCAGCCAACTACGAGCAGTACTTC